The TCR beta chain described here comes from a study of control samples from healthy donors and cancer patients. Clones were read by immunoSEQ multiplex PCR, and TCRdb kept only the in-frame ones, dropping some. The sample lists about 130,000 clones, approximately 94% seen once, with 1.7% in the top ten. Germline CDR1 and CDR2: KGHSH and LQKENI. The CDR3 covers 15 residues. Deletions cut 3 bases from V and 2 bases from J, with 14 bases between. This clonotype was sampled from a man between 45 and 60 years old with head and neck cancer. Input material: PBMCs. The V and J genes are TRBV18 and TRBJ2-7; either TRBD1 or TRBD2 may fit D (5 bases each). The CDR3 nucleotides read TGTGCCAGCTCACCCGGCCAGACGGGGCCCTACGAGCAGTACTTC. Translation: CASSPGQTGPYEQYF.